Each of the 10 T cell receptor beta chains below was sequenced from the same sample in a study of CD8 T cells in Susac syndrome. An amount of RNA that ranged from roughly 0.5 to 1 ug was reverse transcribed with random hexamers. TCRdb recomputed calls from the immunoSEQ multiplex PCR reads with MiXCR, one row per CDR3 protein. The sample holds over 150,000 distinct CDR3 sequences, roughly 92% seen once. The sequenced sample was CD4+ T cells from PBMCs. These receptors all come from a human donor with multiple sclerosis.

The chain links TRBV24-1 to TRBJ2-1; D is perhaps TRBD2 (5 bases). Trimming took 3 bases from V and 6 from J, leaving 8 bases between them. Germline assignment: CDR1 KGHDR and CDR2 SFDVKD. There are 13 residues in the CDR3. The CDR3 loop is CATSDEGLNEQFF. In DNA form, the CDR3 reads TGTGCCACCAGTGATGAGGGCCTCAATGAGCAGTTCTTC.

The chain links TRBV28 to TRBJ1-6; TRBD1 agrees at 7 bases. Germline V lookup: CDR1 MDHEN, CDR2 SYDVKM. V was pared by 2 bases and J by 9 bases, with 4 bases of the junction left unmatched. This CDR3 comprises 14 residues. CDR3 residues: CASSLPHRGSPLHF. As DNA, the CDR3 is TGTGCCAGCAGTTTACCGCACAGGGGTTCACCCCTCCACTTT.

The V gene is TRBV2, the J gene TRBJ2-3; D remains ambiguous. V was pared by 4 bases and J by 1 base, with 12 bases between. Germline V gives CDR1 SNHLY, CDR2 FYNNEI. The CDR3 sequence is 15 residues long. In DNA, the CDR3 is TGTGCCAGCAGTGGAGCGATAATCGGCACAGATACGCAGTATTTT. Protein product: CASSGAIIGTDTQYF.

The V and J genes are TRBV12-3 or TRBV12-4 and TRBJ1-1; D call uncertain. The CDR3 is 11 amino acids. V was cut by 3 bases and J by 6 bases, with 5 bases left in between. The CDR3 region has the DNA TGTGCCAGCAGTTTGGAAGCTGAAGCTTTCTTT. This encodes CASSLEAEAFF.

The chain is built from TRBV24-1 and TRBJ2-5; 8 positions agree with TRBD1. Germline CDR1 reads KGHDR; CDR2 reads SFDVKD. The J segment lost 5 bases and the V segment lost 3 bases, leaving 10 bases of the junction unmatched. CDR3 length: 16 amino acids. The CDR3 loop reads CATSDPRWAGGETQYF. CDR3 nucleotide sequence: TGTGCCACCAGTGATCCGCGATGGGCAGGGGGCGAGACCCAGTACTTC.

The gene calls are TRBV6-5 and TRBJ2-5; 7 bases align to TRBD2. Germline trimming cut 5 bases from V and 7 bases from J; bases unmatched to any gene: 13. Germline V gene lookup returns CDR1 MNHEY and CDR2 SVGAGI. CDR3 size: 15 residues. CDR3: CASSTTGTNKWTQYF. The CDR3 DNA is TGTGCCAGCAGTACTACCGGGACTAATAAGTGGACCCAGTACTTC.

V gene TRBV30 combines with J gene TRBJ1-2; TRBD1 is a possible D gene (5 bases). CDR3 length: 14 residues. The germline V and J ends were trimmed by 0 bases and 3 bases, with 11 bases remaining between them. Germline CDR1 reads GTSNPN; CDR2 reads SVGIG (reference sequence). CDR3 nucleotides: TGTGCCTGGAGTGTCAGGGAGGCATACTATGGCTACACCTTC. It yields the protein CAWSVREAYYGYTF.

The gene calls are TRBV2 and TRBJ1-2; tentative D call: TRBD1 (5 bases). Per germline, CDR1 SNHLY and CDR2 FYNNEI. Trimming cost V 3 bases and J 8 bases, with 10 bases left between them. This CDR3 spans 12 amino acids. The CDR3 reads CASSDLGVGYTF. The DNA for the CDR3 is TGTGCCAGCAGTGATCTGGGGGTGGGCTACACCTTC.

The rearrangement links TRBV7-3 to TRBJ1-2, with D possibly being TRBD1 (6 bases). CDR3 length: 15 amino acids. V was cut by 6 bases and J by 9 bases, with 23 bases left in between. The germline CDR1 and CDR2 sequences are SGHTA and FQGTGA. The chain's CDR3 is CASSLTTGNGVSYTF. In nucleotides, the CDR3 is TGTGCCAGCAGTCTCACCACAGGGAATGGGGTTAGCTACACCTTC.

This CDR3 reads CASSGQGAAEGLIQYF. In nucleotides, the CDR3 is TGTGCCAGCAGTGGACAGGGGGCGGCGGAGGGGCTCATTCAGTACTTC. The chain recombines TRBV28 with TRBJ2-4; the match to TRBD1 covers 11 bases. Germline CDR1 and CDR2: MDHEN and SYDVKM. With V trimmed by 5 bases and J by 9 bases, 12 bases remained unmatched. This CDR3 has 16 amino acids.